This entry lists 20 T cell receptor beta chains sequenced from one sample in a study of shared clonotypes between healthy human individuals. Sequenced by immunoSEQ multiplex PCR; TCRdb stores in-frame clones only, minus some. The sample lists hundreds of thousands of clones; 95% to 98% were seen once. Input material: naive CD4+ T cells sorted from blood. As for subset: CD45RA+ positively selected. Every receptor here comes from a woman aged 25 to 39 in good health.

CDR3 sequence: CAISDPRASGTEAFF. DNA of the CDR3: TGTGCCATCAGTGACCCCCGGGCTTCGGGCACTGAAGCTTTCTTT. This chain joins TRBV10-3 and TRBJ1-1; D not certain. Germline V CDR1 and CDR2: ENHRY, SYGVKD. The V end lost 3 bases, the J end lost 4 bases, and 15 bases lay between the germline ends. This CDR3 contains 15 residues.

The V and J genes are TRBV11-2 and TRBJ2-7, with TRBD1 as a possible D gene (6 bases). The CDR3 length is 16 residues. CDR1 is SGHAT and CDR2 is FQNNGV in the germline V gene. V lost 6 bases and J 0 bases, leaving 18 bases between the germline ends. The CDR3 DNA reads TGTGCCAGCAGTTTGGACCAGGGGCTGAACTCCTACGAGCAGTACTTC. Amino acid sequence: CASSLDQGLNSYEQYF.

The CDR3 DNA is TGTGCCAGCAGCGGGGCTGGGGCGATGAACACTGAAGCTTTCTTT. This translates into CASSGAGAMNTEAFF. The chain uses TRBV5-4 and TRBJ1-1, with D maybe TRBD1 (5 bases). V was clipped by 4 bases and J by 0 bases, with 13 bases between them. The length of the CDR3 is 15 residues. Germline lookup yields CDR1 SGHNT and CDR2 YYREEE (reference sequence).

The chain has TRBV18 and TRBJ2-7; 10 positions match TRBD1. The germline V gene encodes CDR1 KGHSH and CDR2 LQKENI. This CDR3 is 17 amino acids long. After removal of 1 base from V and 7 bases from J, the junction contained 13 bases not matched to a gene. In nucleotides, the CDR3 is TGTGCCAGCTCACCACAAGATCTTTCCGGGACAGGGGCTGAGCAGTACTTC. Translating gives CASSPQDLSGTGAEQYF.

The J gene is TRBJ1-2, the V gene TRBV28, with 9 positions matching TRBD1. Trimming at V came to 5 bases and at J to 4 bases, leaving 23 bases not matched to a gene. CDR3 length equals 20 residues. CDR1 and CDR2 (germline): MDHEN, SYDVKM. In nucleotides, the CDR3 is TGTGCCAGCAGTCAATCCGGTTACGGGACAGGGCAAGGGTGGGTCTATGGCTACACCTTC. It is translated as CASSQSGYGTGQGWVYGYTF.

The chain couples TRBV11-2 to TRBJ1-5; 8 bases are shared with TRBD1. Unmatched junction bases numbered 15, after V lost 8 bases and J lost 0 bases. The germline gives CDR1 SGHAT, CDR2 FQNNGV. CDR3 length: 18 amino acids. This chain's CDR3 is CASRNPGQAVYSNQPQHF. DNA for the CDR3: TGTGCCAGCCGAAACCCGGGACAGGCGGTTTATAGCAATCAGCCCCAGCATTTT.

This CDR3 is CASSQRTGLREETQYF. CDR3 sequence (DNA): TGCGCCAGCAGCCAGCGGACTGGCCTTAGGGAAGAGACCCAGTACTTC. V gene TRBV4-1 combines with J gene TRBJ2-5; possibly TRBD2 for D (5 bases). Deletions cut 3 bases from V and 3 bases from J, with 17 bases between. In germline, CDR1 is MGHRA, CDR2 YSYEKL. The CDR3 is made up of 16 amino acids.

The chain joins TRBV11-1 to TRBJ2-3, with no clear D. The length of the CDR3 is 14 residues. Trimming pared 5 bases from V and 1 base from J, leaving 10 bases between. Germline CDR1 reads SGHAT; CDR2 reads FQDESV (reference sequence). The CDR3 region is CASSQGERTDTQYF. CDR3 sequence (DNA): TGTGCCAGCAGCCAAGGAGAGCGCACAGATACGCAGTATTTT. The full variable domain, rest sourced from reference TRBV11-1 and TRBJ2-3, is EAEVAQSPRYKITEKSQAVAFWCDPISGHATLYWYRQILGQGPELLVQFQDESVVDDSQLPKDRFSAERLKGVDSTLKIQPAELGDSAMYLCASSQGERTDTQYFGPGTRLTVL.

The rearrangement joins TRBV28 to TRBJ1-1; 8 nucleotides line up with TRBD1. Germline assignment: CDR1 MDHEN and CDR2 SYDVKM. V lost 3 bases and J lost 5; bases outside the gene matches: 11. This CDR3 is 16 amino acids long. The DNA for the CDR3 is TGTGCCAGCAGTTTTGGACAGGGCTGGTGGGAGACTGAAGCTTTCTTT. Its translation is CASSFGQGWWETEAFF.

The CDR3 DNA is TGTGCCAGCAGCTTAGATCCCGGGACGGCTAACTATGGCTACACCTTC. It specifies CASSLDPGTANYGYTF. V gene TRBV7-9 combines with J gene TRBJ1-2; possibly TRBD1 for D (5 bases). V was trimmed by 1 base and J by 0 bases, leaving 12 bases between them. CDR3 length equals 16 residues. Germline CDR1 reads SEHNR; CDR2 reads FQNEAQ (reference sequence). Supplemented by reference TRBV7-9 and TRBJ1-2, the full variable domain reads DTGVSQNPRHKITKRGQNVTFRCDPISEHNRLYWYRQTLGQGPEFLTYFQNEAQLEKSRLLSDRFSAERPKGSFSTLEIQRTEQGDSAMYLCASSLDPGTANYGYTFGSGTRLTVV.

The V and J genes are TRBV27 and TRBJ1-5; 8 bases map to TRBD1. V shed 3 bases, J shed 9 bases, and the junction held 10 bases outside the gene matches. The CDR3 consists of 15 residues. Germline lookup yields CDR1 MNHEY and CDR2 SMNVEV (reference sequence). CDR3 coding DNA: TGTGCCAGCAGTTTCCACGGACAGGGTTTATGGCCCCAGCATTTT. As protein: CASSFHGQGLWPQHF.

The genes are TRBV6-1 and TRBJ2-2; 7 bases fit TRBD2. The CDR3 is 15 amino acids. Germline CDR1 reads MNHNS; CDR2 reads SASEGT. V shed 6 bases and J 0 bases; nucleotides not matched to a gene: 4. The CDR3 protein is CASRAGTTNTGELFF. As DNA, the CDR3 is TGTGCCAGCAGGGCCGGGACTACGAACACCGGGGAGCTGTTTTTT.

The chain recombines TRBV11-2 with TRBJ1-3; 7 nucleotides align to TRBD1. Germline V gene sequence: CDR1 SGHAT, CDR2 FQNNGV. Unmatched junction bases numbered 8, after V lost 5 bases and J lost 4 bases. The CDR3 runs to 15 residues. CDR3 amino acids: CASSTAGQEGNTIYF. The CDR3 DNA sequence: TGTGCCAGCAGCACCGCCGGACAGGAGGGAAACACCATATATTTT.

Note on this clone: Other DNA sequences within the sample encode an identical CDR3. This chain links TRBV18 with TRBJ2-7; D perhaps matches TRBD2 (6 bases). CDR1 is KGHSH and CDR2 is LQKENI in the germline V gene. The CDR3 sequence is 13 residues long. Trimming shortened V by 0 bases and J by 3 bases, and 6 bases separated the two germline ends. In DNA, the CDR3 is TGTGCCAGCTCACCACCGACTAGCTACGAGCAGTACTTC. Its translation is CASSPPTSYEQYF.

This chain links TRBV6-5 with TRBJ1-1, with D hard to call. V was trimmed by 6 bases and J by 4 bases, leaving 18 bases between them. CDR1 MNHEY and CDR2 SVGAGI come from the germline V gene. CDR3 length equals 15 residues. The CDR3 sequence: CASRSFGESGTEAFF. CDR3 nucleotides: TGTGCCAGCAGATCCTTTGGGGAATCGGGCACTGAAGCTTTCTTT.

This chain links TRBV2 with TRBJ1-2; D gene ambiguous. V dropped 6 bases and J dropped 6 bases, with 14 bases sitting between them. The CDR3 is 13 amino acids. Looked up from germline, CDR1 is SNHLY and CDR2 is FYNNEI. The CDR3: CASRELGSHGYTF. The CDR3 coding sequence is TGTGCCAGCAGGGAACTCGGGAGCCATGGCTACACCTTC.

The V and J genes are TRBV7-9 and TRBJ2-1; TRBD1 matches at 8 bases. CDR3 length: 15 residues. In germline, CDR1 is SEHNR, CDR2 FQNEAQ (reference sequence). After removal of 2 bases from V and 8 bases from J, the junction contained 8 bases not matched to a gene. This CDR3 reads CASSLTLTGGDEQFF. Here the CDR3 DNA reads TGTGCCAGCAGCTTAACTCTAACAGGGGGTGATGAGCAGTTCTTC. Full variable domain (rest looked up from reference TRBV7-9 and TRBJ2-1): DTGVSQNPRHKITKRGQNVTFRCDPISEHNRLYWYRQTLGQGPEFLTYFQNEAQLEKSRLLSDRFSAERPKGSFSTLEIQRTEQGDSAMYLCASSLTLTGGDEQFFGPGTRLTVL.

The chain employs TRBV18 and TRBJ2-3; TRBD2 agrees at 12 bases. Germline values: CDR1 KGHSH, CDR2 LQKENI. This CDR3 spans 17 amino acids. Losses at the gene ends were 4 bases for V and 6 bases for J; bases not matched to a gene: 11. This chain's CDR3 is CASSRGLAGKRGDTQYF. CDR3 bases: TGTGCCAGCTCACGCGGACTAGCGGGAAAGCGGGGGGATACGCAGTATTTT.

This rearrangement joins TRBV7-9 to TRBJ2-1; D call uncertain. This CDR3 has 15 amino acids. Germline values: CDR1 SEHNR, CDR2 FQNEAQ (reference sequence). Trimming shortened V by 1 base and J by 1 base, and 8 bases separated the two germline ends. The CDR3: CASSLETGSYNEQFF. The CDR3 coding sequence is TGTGCCAGCAGCTTAGAGACCGGATCCTACAATGAGCAGTTCTTC.

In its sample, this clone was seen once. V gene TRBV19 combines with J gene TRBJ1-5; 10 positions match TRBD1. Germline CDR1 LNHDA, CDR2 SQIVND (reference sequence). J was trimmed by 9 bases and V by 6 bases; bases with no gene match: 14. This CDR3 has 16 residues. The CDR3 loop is CASSNPGQGPLTPQHF. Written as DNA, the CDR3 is TGTGCCAGTAGCAACCCGGGACAGGGGCCTTTAACGCCCCAGCATTTT.